This TCR beta chain was sequenced for a study of identical twins (dated by TCRdb to about 2016). Describing the broader study: To test whether fetal clonotypes persist, the study used deep sequencing on TCR alpha and beta repertoires from monozygotic twins, unrelated adults of various ages, and cord blood. To rule out contamination, replicate twin experiments were performed at different times with different library preparation protocols.

The investigation overall reported the following: Zero-insertion analyses could be partly confounded by invariant T cells such as MAIT and iNKT, although diverse VJ usage argued against such confounding for most clonotypes. A weaker excess of twin sharing was found in beta out-of-frame sequences because the signal-to-noise ratio was lowered by fewer shared sequences. Out-of-frame TCR alpha sharing in monozygotic twins was systematically underestimated by recombination models, whereas sharing between unrelated individuals was in agreement with the recombination models. Because the same donors could not be followed over many years, the conclusions depended on cross-sectional statistical analysis. Fewer insertions were carried by abundant cord blood beta clonotypes; a weaker similar trend was observed in young adult naive repertoires, while no such trend was observed in memory repertoires. Compared with coincidental sharing between unrelated individuals, an excess of low generation-probability sequences was observed among out-of-frame TCR alpha sequences shared between twins.

Library creation used 5' RACE. These reads were obtained on an Illumina HiSeq 2000. Template switching added a universal primer binding site, and the final cDNA carried a unique molecular identifier that allowed TCR cDNA molecules to be counted accurately. Specific primers in the conserved constant-segment region were used to synthesize first-strand cDNA for TCR alpha and beta chains. To control for contamination, every cDNA library was double barcoded, receiving both a SMART-Mk sample barcode and Illumina barcodes. TruSeq adapter sequences and Illumina sample barcodes were added in two successive PCR steps. The Illumina HiSeq platform was used with custom primers to sequence TCR alpha and beta cDNA libraries. In the original analysis: MiGEC processed the raw reads to extract unique molecular identifiers, while MiXCR was used to determine the CDR3 positions. For each individual, recombination models were inferred using an EM algorithm with the repgenHMM and IGoR tools. The tcR package in R was used for shared clonotype analysis, with sharing normalized by the product of cloneset sizes. To study raw recombination without the effects of thymic and clonal selection, out-of-frame nonproductive sequences were analyzed. The raw public reads went through TCRdb reprocessing: fastp at Q25, MiXCR clone calling, in-frame beta chains kept. Records with the same CDR3 protein are collapsed into one entry carrying the most frequent genes and DNA. The authors' filters were not applied to this entry. Recorded for this sample are roughly 720,000 distinct CDR3 sequences; 15% to 20% of them occurred a single time. The top ten clonotypes cover 13% of the sample.

Only a few counts were recorded for this clonotype. No cognate antigen has been identified for it. Base qualities are not recorded, but no much larger clone differs from it by a single base. All donors were healthy Caucasians. Three pairs of female monozygotic twins, all aged 18 to 29 years, were included in the twin cohort. Peripheral blood mononuclear cells were the source from which RNA for the TCR libraries was isolated. This sample was shared with a second study, whose subject was T cells expressing NK-cell markers. As that second study puts it: TCR beta-chain repertoires were profiled in sorted CD3+CD56+NKG2C+, CD3+CD56+NKG2C- and CD3+CD56-NKG2C+ T-cell subsets from roughly eight donors. Of the eight sequenced donors, seven were found to be HCMV-seropositive and one was found to be HCMV-seronegative. In several experiments an anti-gammadeltaTCR antibody was added to restrict sorting to alphabetaTCR-expressing T cells. In roughly 6 donors, the dominant CD3+CD56+NKG2C+ clonotypes ranked among the top 10 CD8+ clonotypes, making up roughly 1.0-7.0% of CD8+ T cells. Those dominant clonotypes were again the most abundant among CD3+CD56-NKG2C+ cells in several donors, at about 25-65%. Whether the expanded NKG2C-expressing T cell clones were specific for HCMV antigens remained unclear. The eight sequenced donors were randomly selected healthy volunteers, three men and five women. HCMV serostatus was determined by detecting HCMV-specific IgG in serum with a commercial ELISA kit. For more than five donors, bulk peripheral blood T-cell repertoires were additionally sequenced from unsorted PBMC. Reads were demultiplexed and grouped by UMI with MIGEC, and clonotypes were assembled and quantified with MiTCR. To exclude erroneous sequences, only TCR cDNA sequences supported by at least two reads were retained. The tcR package was used for downstream repertoire analysis, with clonotypes matched between fractions based on CDR3 nucleotide sequence plus V segment. VDJmatch was used to annotate antigen specificity against VDJdb, with one amino acid substitution in CDR3 allowed.

This clonotype originated in a woman younger than 35 in good health. The sample was PBMCs.

Read as DNA, the sequence is TGTGCCAGCAGCCATTACGTGGGCTCCTACAATGAGCAGTTCTTC. It encodes CASSHYVGSYNEQFF. The rearrangement combines TRBV7-9 with TRBJ2-1; no confident D gene assignment can be made. Taken from cysteine to phenylalanine, the CDR3 has 15 residues. Just the 45-base CDR3 DNA is kept, in frame starting at base 1. Reading the germline V gene (reference sequence) gives CDR1 SEHNR and CDR2 FQNEAQ. Trimming takes 5 bases from V and 0 bases from J, and the germline ends sit 11 bases apart.